A single sample is the source of the 18 T cell receptor beta chains below, sequenced in a study of blood T cell repertoires in COVID-19. TCRdb's copy holds only in-frame clones and misses some; the assay was immunoSEQ multiplex PCR. The repertoire consists of approximately 240,000 clones, with 80% to 85% occurring once and the leading ten covering roughly 2.4%. Sequences were obtained from peripheral blood. The source of these receptors is a woman aged 60-75 years with acute or convalescent COVID-19.

The chain uses TRBV27 and TRBJ1-5; a weak D match, TRBD1 (5 bases). There are 15 residues in the CDR3. Trimming left V 6 bases short and J 4 bases short, with 16 bases between. The V gene's germline CDR1 is MNHEY and CDR2 SMNVEV (reference sequence). The DNA for the CDR3 is TGTGCCAGCAGCCCCGCCTGGGGGGGGAATCAGCCCCAGCATTTT. It specifies CASSPAWGGNQPQHF.

This chain connects TRBV5-8 to TRBJ2-6, with D possibly TRBD1 on 5 matching bases. Trimming cost V 0 bases and J 3 bases, with 7 bases left between them. Germline assignment: CDR1 SGHTS and CDR2 YDEGEE. The CDR3 sequence is 15 residues long. The CDR3 DNA follows: TGTGCCAGCAGCTTGGGGGGCTATGGGGCCAACGTCCTGACTTTC. Translated: CASSLGGYGANVLTF.

The V call is TRBV5-4, the J call TRBJ1-2, with D possibly being TRBD1 (6 bases). Germline CDR1 SGHNT, CDR2 YYREEE (reference sequence). This CDR3 has 13 amino acids. The CDR3: CALTDSPNYGYTF. CDR3 sequence (DNA): TGTGCTTTGACGGACAGCCCTAACTATGGCTACACCTTC.

This clone is a singleton in its sample. One end of the junction is discordant with germline, which a read error may explain. The chain combines TRBV4-1 with TRBJ2-2; 11 positions agree with TRBD2. The CDR3 has 16 residues. CDR1 and CDR2 from the germline V gene are MGHRA and YSYEKL. The CDR3 loop is CASRQGVAGGNKELFF. The CDR3 nucleotides read TGCGCCAGCAGGCAAGGAGTAGCGGGGGGGAACAAGGAGCTGTTTTTT.

Only a few counts were recorded for this clone. V gene TRBV5-1 combines with J gene TRBJ2-7, with 10 positions matching TRBD1. Germline lookup yields CDR1 SGHRS and CDR2 YFSETQ. With 1 base clipped from V and 4 bases from J, the junction kept 5 bases outside the gene matches. The CDR3 is made up of 15 amino acids. This CDR3 reads CASSLRGTGVYEQYF. CDR3 nucleotide sequence: TGCGCCAGCAGCTTGAGGGGGACAGGGGTATACGAGCAGTACTTC.

This sequence joins TRBV19 and TRBJ2-3; D gene ambiguous. The V end lost 3 bases, the J end lost 1 base, and 8 bases lay between the germline ends. This CDR3 contains 14 residues. Germline lookup yields CDR1 LNHDA and CDR2 SQIVND (reference sequence). In DNA form, the CDR3 reads TGTGCCAGTAGTATGAGCTCACGCACAGATACGCAGTATTTT. Amino acids: CASSMSSRTDTQYF.

J is TRBJ1-1 and V is TRBV4-3; no clear D gene. The CDR3 extends over 14 amino acids. Trimming cost V 4 bases and J 1 base, with 10 bases left between them. Germline-derived CDR1 and CDR2 are LGHNA and YSLEER. CDR3 sequence (DNA): TGCGCCAGCAGCCGAGACTACGGGAACACTGAAGCTTTCTTT. Its protein is CASSRDYGNTEAFF.

The chain couples TRBV10-3 to TRBJ2-5; TRBD2 matches 7 bases. Trimming took 8 bases from V and 5 from J; bases not matched to a gene: 11. CDR3 size: 14 residues. CDR1 and CDR2 (germline): ENHRY, SYGVKD. DNA of the CDR3: TGTGCCATCGCATCGGGGGACGGGGGGGAGACCCAGTACTTC. Translation: CAIASGDGGETQYF.

This chain joins TRBV6-6 and TRBJ2-3; TRBD2 agrees at 11 bases. The CDR3 runs 17 residues. V trimming: 5 bases; J trimming: 1 base; junction bases outside the gene matches: 8. From germline, CDR1 is MNHNY and CDR2 SVGAGI (reference sequence). The CDR3 loop is CASSLLAGGPGTDTQYF. The CDR3 region has the DNA TGTGCCAGCAGTCTCTTAGCGGGGGGGCCGGGCACAGATACGCAGTATTTT.

This clone appeared once. CDR3 nucleotides: TGTGCCAGCAGCCAAGCACTCACAGATACGCAGTATTTT. It translates to CASSQALTDTQYF. The chain combines TRBV3-1 (or the pseudogene TRBV3-2) with TRBJ2-3; no reliable D call. V gave up 1 base and J gave up 2 bases, with 4 bases separating them. Germline CDR1 LGHDT, CDR2 YNNKEL (reference sequence). This CDR3 spans 13 amino acids.

The chain combines TRBV28 with TRBJ1-5, with a possible D match to TRBD1 (5 bases). CDR3 length equals 11 residues. Between the trimmed V and J ends, which lost 4 bases and 15 bases, there was a span of 13 bases. Germline V gene data show CDR1 as MDHEN and CDR2 as SYDVKM. The CDR3 protein is CASSSYRSGHF. In nucleotides, the CDR3 is TGTGCCAGCAGTTCATACAGGTCAGGGCATTTT.

The chain combines TRBV2 with TRBJ1-1; 8 bases agree with TRBD1. Germline CDR1 SNHLY, CDR2 FYNNEI. With V trimmed by 10 bases and J by 7 bases, 2 bases remained unmatched. The CDR3 covers 10 residues. The CDR3 region is CATDRGEAFF. The CDR3, as DNA: TGTGCCACAGACAGGGGTGAAGCTTTCTTT. Full variable domain (rest looked up from reference TRBV2 and TRBJ1-1): EPEVTQTPSHQVTQMGQEVILRCVPISNHLYFYWYRQILGQKVEFLVSFYNNEISEKSEIFDDQFSVERPDGSNFTLKIRSTKLEDSAMYFCATDRGEAFFGQGTRLTVV.

The chain links TRBV4-2 to TRBJ1-3, with 9 bases lining up with TRBD1. Trimming at V came to 0 bases and at J to 12 bases, leaving 12 bases not matched to a gene. Germline-derived CDR1 and CDR2 are LGHNA and YNFKEQ. The CDR3 has 16 residues. In DNA form, the CDR3 reads TGTGCCAGCAGCCAAGATTTCGGGGGGACAGGGTTAGGCATATATTTT. Protein: CASSQDFGGTGLGIYF.

The genes are TRBV27 and TRBJ2-1; D not resolved. The CDR3 length is 14 residues. Germline V lookup: CDR1 MNHEY, CDR2 SMNVEV (reference sequence). V lost 6 bases and J lost 0, with 9 bases in between. CDR3 in amino acids: CASSPHFSYNEQFF. CDR3 DNA: TGTGCCAGCAGCCCCCACTTCTCCTACAATGAGCAGTTCTTC.

The chain has TRBV28 and TRBJ1-3; possibly TRBD1 for D (5 bases). Germline-derived CDR1 and CDR2 are MDHEN and SYDVKM. V shed 7 bases and J shed 3 bases, with 16 bases lying between them. The CDR3 covers 15 residues. DNA for the CDR3: TGTGCCAGCACCAATAGCGGGGACCTTGGAAACACCATATATTTT. Its protein product is CASTNSGDLGNTIYF.

J is TRBJ2-2 and V is TRBV7-9; 8 positions match TRBD2. The germline V gene has CDR1 SEHNR and CDR2 FQNEAQ (reference sequence). The CDR3 is 15 amino acids. The V segment lost 5 bases and the J segment 6 bases; nucleotides outside the gene matches: 8. CDR3 coding DNA: TGTGCCAGCAGCGGTGGAGCGGGGGCAGCCGGGGAGCTGTTTTTT. Translated: CASSGGAGAAGELFF.

This chain links TRBV2 with TRBJ2-1; perhaps TRBD1 as D (5 bases). CDR1 is SNHLY, CDR2 FYNNEI, per germline. The V end was cut by 4 bases, the J end by 4 bases, with 17 bases between. This CDR3 is built from 16 residues. CDR3 bases: TGTGCCAGCAGTGGCCCAGGGAAAAGACAGTACAATGAGCAGTTCTTC. Its translation is CASSGPGKRQYNEQFF.

The genes are TRBV11-2 and TRBJ1-2, with 7 bases matching TRBD1. Germline V gene lookup returns CDR1 SGHAT and CDR2 FQNNGV. The V gene end was trimmed by 3 bases and the J gene end by 8 bases; junction bases not matched to a gene: 9. The CDR3 is 14 amino acids. CDR3 sequence reads: CASSLGDKGAGYTF. The CDR3 bases are TGTGCCAGCAGCTTGGGGGACAAGGGGGCGGGCTACACCTTC. Using reference TRBV11-2 and TRBJ1-2 for the parts outside the CDR3, the full variable domain is EAGVAQSPRYKIIEKRQSVAFWCNPISGHATLYWYQQILGQGPKLLIQFQNNGVVDDSQLPKDRFSAERLKGVDSTLKIQPAKLEDSAVYLCASSLGDKGAGYTFGSGTRLTVV.